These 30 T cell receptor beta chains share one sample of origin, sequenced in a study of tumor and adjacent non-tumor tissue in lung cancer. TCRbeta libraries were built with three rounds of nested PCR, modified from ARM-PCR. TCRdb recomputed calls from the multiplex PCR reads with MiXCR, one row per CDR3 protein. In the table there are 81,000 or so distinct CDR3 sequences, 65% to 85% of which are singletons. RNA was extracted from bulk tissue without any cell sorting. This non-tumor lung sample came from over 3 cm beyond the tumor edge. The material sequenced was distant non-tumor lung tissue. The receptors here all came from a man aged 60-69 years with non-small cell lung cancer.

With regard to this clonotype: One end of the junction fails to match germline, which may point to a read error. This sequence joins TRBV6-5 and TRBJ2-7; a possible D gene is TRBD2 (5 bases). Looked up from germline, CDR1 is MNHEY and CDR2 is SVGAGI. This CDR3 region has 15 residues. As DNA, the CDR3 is TGTACCAGTGGCAATTGGGGAGTCACTCGCTACGAGCAGTACTTC. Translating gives CTSGNWGVTRYEQYF.

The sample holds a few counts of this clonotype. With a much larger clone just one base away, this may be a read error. The CDR3 is CASSQDGNSYSPLHF. CDR3 DNA sequence: TGTGCCAGCAGCCAAGATGGGAACAGCTATTCACCCCTCCACTTT. This chain joins TRBV4-2 and TRBJ1-6, with D unresolved. Per germline, CDR1 LGHNA and CDR2 YNFKEQ. The V end lost 0 bases, the J end lost 8 bases, and 11 bases lay between the germline ends. The CDR3 contains 15 residues.

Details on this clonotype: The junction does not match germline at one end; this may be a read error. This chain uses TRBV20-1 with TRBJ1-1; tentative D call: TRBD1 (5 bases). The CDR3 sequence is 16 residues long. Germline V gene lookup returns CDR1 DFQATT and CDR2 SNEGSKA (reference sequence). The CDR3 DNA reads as TGCTGTGCTAGACCCGGCACAGGCCGGGTAGGGGCTGAAGCTTTCTTT. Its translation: CCARPGTGRVGAEAFF.

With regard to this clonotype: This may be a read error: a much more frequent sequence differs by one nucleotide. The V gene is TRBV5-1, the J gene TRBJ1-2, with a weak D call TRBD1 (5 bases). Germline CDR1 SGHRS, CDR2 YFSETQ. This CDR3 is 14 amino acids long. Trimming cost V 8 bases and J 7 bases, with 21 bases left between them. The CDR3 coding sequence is TGCGCCAGTCAGCCCAGGATCCTGCAGGGTGGCTACACCTTC. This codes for CASQPRILQGGYTF.

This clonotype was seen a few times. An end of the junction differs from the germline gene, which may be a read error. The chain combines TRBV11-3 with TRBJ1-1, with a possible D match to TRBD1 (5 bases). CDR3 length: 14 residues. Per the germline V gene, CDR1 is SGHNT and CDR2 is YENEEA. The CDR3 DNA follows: TGTGCCAGCAGCTCATACAGGTTGAACACTGAAGCCTTATTT. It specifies CASSSYRLNTEALF.

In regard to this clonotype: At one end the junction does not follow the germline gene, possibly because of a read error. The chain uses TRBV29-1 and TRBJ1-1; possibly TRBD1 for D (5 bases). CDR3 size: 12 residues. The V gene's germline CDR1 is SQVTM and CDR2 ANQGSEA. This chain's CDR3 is CCAGGMNTEAFF. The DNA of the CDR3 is TGCTGCGCGGGGGGGATGAATACTGAAGCTTTCTTT.

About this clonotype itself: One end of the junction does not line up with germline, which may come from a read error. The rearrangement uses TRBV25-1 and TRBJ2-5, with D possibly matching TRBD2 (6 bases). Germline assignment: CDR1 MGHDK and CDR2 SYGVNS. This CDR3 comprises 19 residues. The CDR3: CVSSVPPAGLRGKQETQYF. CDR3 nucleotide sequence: TGTGTCAGCAGTGTCCCCCCCGCCGGCCTCCGCGGGAAGCAAGAGACCCAGTACTTC. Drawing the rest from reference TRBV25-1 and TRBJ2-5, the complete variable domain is EADIYQTPRYLVIGTGKKITLECSQTMGHDKMYWYQQDPGMELHLIHYSYGVNSTEKGDLSSESTVSRIRTEHFPLTLESARPSHTSQYLCVSSVPPAGLRGKQETQYFGPGTRLLVL.

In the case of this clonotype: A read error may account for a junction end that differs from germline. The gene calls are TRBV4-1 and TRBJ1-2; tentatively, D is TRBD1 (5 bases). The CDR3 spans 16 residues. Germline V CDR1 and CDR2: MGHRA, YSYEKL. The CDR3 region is CANSPGGTGDYYGYTF. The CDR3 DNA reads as TGCGCCAACAGCCCAGGTGGAACAGGAGACTACTATGGCTACACCTTC.

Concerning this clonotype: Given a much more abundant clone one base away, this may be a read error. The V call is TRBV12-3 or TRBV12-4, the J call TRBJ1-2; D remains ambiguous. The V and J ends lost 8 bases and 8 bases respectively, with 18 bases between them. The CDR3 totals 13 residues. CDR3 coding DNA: TGTGCCAGCGGCCTGGACTGGGTTGGAGGCTACACCTTC. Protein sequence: CASGLDWVGGYTF.

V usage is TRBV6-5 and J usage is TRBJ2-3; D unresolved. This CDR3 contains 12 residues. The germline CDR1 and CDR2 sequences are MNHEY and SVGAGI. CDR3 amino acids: CSSSAGIDTQYF. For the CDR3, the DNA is TGTAGCAGCAGCGCAGGCATAGATACGCAGTATTTT.

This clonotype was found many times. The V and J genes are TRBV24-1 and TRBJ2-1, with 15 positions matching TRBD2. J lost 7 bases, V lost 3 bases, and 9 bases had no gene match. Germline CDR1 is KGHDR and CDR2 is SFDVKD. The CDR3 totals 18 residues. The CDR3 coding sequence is TGTGCCACCAGTGATGCTGGACTAGCGGGAGGGCCTGGTAATGAGCAGTTCTTC. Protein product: CATSDAGLAGGPGNEQFF.

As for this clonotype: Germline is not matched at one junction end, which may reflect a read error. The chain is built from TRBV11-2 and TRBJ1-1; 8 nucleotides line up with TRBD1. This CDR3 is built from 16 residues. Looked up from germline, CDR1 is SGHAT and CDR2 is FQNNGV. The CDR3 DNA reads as TGTGCCCGCAGCCCCTCCAGGGGGCCATTGAGGGATGAAGCTTTCTTT. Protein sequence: CARSPSRGPLRDEAFF.

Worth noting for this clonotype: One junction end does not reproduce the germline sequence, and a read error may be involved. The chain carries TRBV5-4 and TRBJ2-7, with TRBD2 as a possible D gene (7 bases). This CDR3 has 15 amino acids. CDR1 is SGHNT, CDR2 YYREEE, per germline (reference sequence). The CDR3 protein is CASSLARGPAYEQCF. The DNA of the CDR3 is TGTGCCAGCAGCTTGGCGCGGGGGCCTGCCTACGAGCAGTGCTTC.

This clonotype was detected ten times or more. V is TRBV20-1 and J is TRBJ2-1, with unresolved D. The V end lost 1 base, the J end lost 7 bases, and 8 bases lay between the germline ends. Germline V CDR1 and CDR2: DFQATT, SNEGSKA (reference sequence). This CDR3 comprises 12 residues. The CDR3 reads CSARGVRNEQFF. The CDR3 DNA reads TGCAGTGCTAGAGGGGTTAGAAATGAGCAGTTCTTC.

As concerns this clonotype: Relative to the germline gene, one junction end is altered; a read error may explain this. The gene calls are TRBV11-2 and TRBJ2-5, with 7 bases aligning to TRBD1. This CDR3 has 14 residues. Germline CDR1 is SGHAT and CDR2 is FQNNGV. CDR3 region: CARSSGQALETQYF. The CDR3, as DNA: TGTGCCAGAAGCTCCGGACAGGCTCTGGAGACCCAGTATTTC.

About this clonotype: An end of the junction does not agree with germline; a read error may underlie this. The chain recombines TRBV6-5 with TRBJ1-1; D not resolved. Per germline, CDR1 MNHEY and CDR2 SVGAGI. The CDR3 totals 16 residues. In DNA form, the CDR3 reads TGTGGCAGCATAGCCCGAAGCCTACGCGGAAACACTGAAGCTTTCTTT. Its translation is CGSIARSLRGNTEAFF.

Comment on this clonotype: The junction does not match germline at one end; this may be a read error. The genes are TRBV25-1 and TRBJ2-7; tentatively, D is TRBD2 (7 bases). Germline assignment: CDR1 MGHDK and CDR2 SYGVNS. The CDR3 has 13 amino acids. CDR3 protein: CASNGGARLEQYF. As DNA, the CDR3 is TGCGCTAGCAATGGGGGGGCAAGACTAGAGCAGTACTTC.

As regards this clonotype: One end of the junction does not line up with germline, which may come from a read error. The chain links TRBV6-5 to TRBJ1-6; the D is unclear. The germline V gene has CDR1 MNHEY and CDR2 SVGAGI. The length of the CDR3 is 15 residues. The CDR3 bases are TGTGCCGGCCGACCGGCGGTACGAGTTAGTTCATCCCTCCACTTT. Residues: CAGRPAVRVSSSLHF.

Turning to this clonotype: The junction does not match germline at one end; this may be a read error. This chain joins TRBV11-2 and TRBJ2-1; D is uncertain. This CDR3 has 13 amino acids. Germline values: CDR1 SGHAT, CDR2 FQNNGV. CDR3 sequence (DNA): TGTGCCAACAGCTTAGAATGTTACAATGATCAGTTCTTC. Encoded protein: CANSLECYNDQFF.

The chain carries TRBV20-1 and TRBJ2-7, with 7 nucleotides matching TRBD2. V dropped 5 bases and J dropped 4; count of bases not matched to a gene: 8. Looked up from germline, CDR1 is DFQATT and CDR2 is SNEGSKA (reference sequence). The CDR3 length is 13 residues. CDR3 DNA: TGCAGTGCTTGGACTAGAGGGAGATACGAGCAGTACTTC. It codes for CSAWTRGRYEQYF.

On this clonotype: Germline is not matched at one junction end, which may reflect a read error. The CDR3 protein is CASNREDSSNQSHHF. The CDR3 DNA reads as TGTGCCAGCAACAGAGAGGACAGCAGCAATCAGTCCCATCATTTT. This chain uses TRBV7-8 with TRBJ1-5; maybe TRBD1 (6 bases). The CDR3 runs to 15 residues. The germline CDR1 and CDR2 sequences are SGHVS and FQNEAQ.

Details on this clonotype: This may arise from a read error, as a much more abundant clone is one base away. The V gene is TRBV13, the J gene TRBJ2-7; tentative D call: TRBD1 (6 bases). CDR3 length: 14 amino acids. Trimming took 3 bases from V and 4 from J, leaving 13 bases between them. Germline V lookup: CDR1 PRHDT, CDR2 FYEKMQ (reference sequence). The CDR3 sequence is CASSLRGCRYEQYF. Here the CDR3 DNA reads TGTGCCAGCAGCTTGAGGGGGTGCCGGTACGAGCAGTACTTC.

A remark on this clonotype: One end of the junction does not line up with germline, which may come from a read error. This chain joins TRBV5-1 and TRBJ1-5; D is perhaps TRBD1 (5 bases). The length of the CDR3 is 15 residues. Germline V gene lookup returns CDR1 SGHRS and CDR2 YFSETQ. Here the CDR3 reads CASSLVGTNNQPQHF. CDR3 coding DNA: TGCGCCAGTAGCTTGGTAGGGACGAACAATCAGCCCCAGCATTTT.

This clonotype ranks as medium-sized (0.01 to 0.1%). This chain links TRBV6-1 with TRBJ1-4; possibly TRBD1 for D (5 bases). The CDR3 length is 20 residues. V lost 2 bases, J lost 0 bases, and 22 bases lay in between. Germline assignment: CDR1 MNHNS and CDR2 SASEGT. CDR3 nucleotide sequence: TGTGCCAGCAGTGAATTTACTTCTTTCGGGGCCTCGGCAACTAATGAAAAACTGTTTTTT. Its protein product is CASSEFTSFGASATNEKLFF.

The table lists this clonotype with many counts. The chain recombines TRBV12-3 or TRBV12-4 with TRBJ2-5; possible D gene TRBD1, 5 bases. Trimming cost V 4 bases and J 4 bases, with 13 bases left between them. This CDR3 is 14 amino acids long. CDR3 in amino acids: CASSWTNQGETQYF. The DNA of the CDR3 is TGTGCCAGCAGTTGGACCAACCAGGGAGAGACCCAGTACTTC.

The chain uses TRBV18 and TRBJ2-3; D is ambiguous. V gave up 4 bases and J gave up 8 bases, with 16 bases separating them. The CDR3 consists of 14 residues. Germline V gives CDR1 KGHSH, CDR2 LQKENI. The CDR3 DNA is TGTGCCAGCTCACGAACCGAAACGCTGGGTACGCAGTATTTT. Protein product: CASSRTETLGTQYF.

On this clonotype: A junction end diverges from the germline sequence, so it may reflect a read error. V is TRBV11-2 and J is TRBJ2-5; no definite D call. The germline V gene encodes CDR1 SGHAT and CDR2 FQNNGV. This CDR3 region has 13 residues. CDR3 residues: CVSSSAVEETQYF. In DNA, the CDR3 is TGTGTCAGCAGTTCTGCAGTGGAAGAGACCCAGTACTTC.

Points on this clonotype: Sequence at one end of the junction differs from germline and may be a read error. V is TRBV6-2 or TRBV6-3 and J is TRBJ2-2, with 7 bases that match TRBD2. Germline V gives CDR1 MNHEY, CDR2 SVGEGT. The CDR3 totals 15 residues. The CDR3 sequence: CTRSYTLADTGELFF. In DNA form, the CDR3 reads TGTACCAGAAGTTACACCCTAGCGGACACCGGGGAGCTGTTTTTT.

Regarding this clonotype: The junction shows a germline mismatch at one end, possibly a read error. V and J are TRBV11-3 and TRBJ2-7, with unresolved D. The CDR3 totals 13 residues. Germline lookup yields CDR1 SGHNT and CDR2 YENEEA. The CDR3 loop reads CVSSPRSPYEQYF. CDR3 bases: TGTGTCAGCAGCCCCCGGAGTCCCTACGAGCAGTACTTC.

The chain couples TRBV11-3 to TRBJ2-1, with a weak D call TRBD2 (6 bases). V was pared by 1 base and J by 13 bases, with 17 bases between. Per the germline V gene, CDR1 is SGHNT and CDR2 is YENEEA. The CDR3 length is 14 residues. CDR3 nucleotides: TGTGCCAGCAGCTTAGTTGTACCCCCTAGCGAACAGTTCTTC. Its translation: CASSLVVPPSEQFF. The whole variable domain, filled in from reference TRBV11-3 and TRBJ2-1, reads EAGVVQSPRYKIIEKKQPVAFWCNPISGHNTLYWYLQNLGQGPELLIRYENEEAVDDSQLPKDRFSAERLKGVDSTLKIQPAELGDSAVYLCASSLVVPPSEQFFGPGTRLTVL.